The T cell receptor beta chain described here comes from a study of beta chain features in type 1 diabetes. The whole isolated RNA underwent reverse transcription, so sequencing captured expressed TCRB transcripts. Assay used: immunoSEQ multiplex PCR; TCRdb lists only in-frame clones, some missing. The table shows roughly 400,000 clones, with 8.5% to 10% occurring only once. Remarks on this clone: The target antigen is unknown. This likely reflects a read error, since a far larger clone is one base away. Additional DNA sequences in this sample encode the identical CDR3.

Overall study findings and caveats: Among all four CD4+ subsets, Type 1 diabetes patients had TCRB CDR3s that were moderately but significantly shorter.

The CDR3 extends over 11 amino acids. The V gene's germline CDR1 is SEHNR and CDR2 FQNEAQ (reference sequence). The rearrangement uses TRBV7-9 and TRBJ2-5; no firm D call. The J call may be in error: the DNA end matches TRBJ2-7 better. The sequence was collected from a man in his thirties or forties with type 1 diabetes. The sample taken for sequencing was central memory CD4+ T cells from blood. The CDR3 sequence: CASSLSYEQYF. The CDR3 DNA sequence: TGTGCCAGCAGCTTAAGCTACGAGCAGTACTTC.